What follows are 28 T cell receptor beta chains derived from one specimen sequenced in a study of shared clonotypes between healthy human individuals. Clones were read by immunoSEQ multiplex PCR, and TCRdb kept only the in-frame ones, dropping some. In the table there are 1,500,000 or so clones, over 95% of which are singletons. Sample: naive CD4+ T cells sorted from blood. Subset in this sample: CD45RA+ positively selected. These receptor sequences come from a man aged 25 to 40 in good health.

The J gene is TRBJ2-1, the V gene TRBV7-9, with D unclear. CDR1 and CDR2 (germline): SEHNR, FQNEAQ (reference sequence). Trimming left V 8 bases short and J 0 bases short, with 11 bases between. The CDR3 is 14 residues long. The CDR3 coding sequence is TGTGCCAGCGGCCCCAAGAGCTCCTACAATGAGCAGTTCTTC. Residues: CASGPKSSYNEQFF.

This chain's CDR3 is CASALAGAGEQYF. As DNA, the CDR3 is TGTGCCAGTGCGCTAGCGGGAGCCGGCGAGCAGTACTTC. The gene calls are TRBV2 and TRBJ2-7; 10 nucleotides align to TRBD2. Germline V gene lookup returns CDR1 SNHLY and CDR2 FYNNEI. The CDR3 runs 13 residues. V shed 9 bases, J shed 6 bases, and the junction held 8 bases outside the gene matches.

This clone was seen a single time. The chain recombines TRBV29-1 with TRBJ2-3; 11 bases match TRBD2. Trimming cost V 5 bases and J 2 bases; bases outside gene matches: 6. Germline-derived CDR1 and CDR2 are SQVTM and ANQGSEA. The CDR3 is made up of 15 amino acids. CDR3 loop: CSVHRLAGNTDTQYF. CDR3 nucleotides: TGCAGCGTTCACCGACTAGCGGGGAACACAGATACGCAGTATTTT.

The CDR3 DNA reads TGTGCCAGCAGCTTAGGCAACCCTCCGGGGGACCCCATCTATGGCTACACCTTC. Translating it yields CASSLGNPPGDPIYGYTF. The chain joins TRBV13 to TRBJ1-2; tentatively, D is TRBD1 (5 bases). Germline lookup yields CDR1 PRHDT and CDR2 FYEKMQ (reference sequence). The CDR3 is 18 residues long. Trimming took 0 bases from V and 4 from J, leaving 21 bases between them.

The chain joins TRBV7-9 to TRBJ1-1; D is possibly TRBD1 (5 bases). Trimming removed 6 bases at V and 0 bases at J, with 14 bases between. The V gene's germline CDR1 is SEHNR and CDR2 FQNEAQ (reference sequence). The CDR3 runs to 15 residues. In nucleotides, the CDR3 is TGTGCCAGCAGACCTAACGGACATTTGAACACTGAAGCTTTCTTT. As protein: CASRPNGHLNTEAFF.

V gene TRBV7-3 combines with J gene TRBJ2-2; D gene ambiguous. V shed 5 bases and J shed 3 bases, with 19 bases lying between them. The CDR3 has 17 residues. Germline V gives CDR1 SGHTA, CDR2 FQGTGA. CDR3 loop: CASSHKVQSAYTGELFF. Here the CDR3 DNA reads TGTGCCAGCAGCCATAAGGTGCAGTCCGCGTACACCGGGGAGCTGTTTTTT. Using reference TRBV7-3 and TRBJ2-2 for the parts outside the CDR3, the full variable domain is GAGVSQTPSNKVTEKGKYVELRCDPISGHTALYWYRQSLGQGPEFLIYFQGTGAADDSGLPNDRFFAVRPEGSVSTLKIQRTERGDSAVYLCASSHKVQSAYTGELFFGEGSRLTVL.

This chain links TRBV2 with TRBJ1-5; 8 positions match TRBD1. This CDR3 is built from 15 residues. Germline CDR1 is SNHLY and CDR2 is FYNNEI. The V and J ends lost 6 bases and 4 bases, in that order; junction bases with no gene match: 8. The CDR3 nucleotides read TGTGCCAGCAGGGGCGAACAGGGGGTTAATCAGCCCCAGCATTTT. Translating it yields CASRGEQGVNQPQHF.

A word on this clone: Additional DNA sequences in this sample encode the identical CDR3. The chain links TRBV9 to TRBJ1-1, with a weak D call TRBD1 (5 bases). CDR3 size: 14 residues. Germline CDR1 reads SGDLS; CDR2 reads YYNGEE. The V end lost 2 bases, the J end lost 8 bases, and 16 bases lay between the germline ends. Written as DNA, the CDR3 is TGTGCCAGCAGCGTCACCCAAGGTGGGGCGGAAGCTTTCTTT. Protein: CASSVTQGGAEAFF.

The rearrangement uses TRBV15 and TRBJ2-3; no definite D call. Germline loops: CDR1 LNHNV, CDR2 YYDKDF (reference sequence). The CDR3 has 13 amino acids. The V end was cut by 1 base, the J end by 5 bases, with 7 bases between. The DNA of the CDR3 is TGTGCCACCAGCAGAGTAGCCGAAGATACGCAGTATTTT. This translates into CATSRVAEDTQYF.

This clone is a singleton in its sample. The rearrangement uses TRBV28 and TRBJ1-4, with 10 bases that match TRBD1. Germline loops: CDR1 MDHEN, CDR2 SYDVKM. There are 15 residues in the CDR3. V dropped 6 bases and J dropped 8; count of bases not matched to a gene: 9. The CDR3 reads CASRMTGTGAEKLFF. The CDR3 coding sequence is TGTGCCAGCAGGATGACCGGGACAGGGGCCGAAAAACTGTTTTTT.

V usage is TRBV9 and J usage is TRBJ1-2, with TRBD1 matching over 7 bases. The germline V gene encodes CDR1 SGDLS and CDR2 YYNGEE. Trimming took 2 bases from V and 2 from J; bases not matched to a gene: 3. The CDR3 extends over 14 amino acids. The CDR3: CASSVLTGNYGYTF. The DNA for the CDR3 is TGTGCCAGCAGCGTCCTGACAGGGAACTATGGCTACACCTTC. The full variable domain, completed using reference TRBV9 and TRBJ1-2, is DSGVTQTPKHLITATGQRVTLRCSPRSGDLSVYWYQQSLDQGLQFLIQYYNGEERAKGNILERFSAQQFPDLHSELNLSSLELGDSALYFCASSVLTGNYGYTFGSGTRLTVV.

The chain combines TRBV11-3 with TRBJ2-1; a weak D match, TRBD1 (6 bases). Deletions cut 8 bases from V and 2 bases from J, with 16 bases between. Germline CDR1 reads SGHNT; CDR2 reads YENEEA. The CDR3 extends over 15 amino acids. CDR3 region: CASAQGSLAYNEQFF. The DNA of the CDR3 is TGTGCCAGCGCACAGGGCAGCCTTGCCTACAATGAGCAGTTCTTC.

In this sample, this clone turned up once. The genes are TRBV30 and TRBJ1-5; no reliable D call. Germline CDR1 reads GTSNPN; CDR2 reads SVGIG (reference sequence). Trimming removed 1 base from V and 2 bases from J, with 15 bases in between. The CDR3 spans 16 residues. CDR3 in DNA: TGTGCCTGGAGTGACCCGTTGGACTGTGGCAATCAGCCCCAGCATTTT. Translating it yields CAWSDPLDCGNQPQHF.

As DNA, the CDR3 is TGTGCCAGCAGTTTATCCCGACAGGCGGACTATGGCTACACCTTC. This sequence encodes CASSLSRQADYGYTF. The V gene is TRBV28, the J gene TRBJ1-2; D may be TRBD1 (6 bases). In germline, CDR1 is MDHEN, CDR2 SYDVKM. V lost 1 base to trimming and J lost 3 bases, with 12 bases between them. This CDR3 has 15 amino acids.

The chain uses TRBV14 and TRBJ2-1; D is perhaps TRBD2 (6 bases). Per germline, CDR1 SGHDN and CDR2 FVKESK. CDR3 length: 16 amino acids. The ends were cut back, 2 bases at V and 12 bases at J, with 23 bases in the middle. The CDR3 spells CASSQILGGSEIVQFF. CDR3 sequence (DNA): TGTGCCAGCAGCCAAATACTGGGAGGTTCGGAGATCGTGCAGTTCTTC.

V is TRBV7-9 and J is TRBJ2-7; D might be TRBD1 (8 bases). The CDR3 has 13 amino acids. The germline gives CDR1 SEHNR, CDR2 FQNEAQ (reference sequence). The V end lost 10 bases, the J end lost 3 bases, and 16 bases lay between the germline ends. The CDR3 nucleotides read TGTGCCACCCAACAGGGGGGGCACTACGAGCAGTACTTC. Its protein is CATQQGGHYEQYF.

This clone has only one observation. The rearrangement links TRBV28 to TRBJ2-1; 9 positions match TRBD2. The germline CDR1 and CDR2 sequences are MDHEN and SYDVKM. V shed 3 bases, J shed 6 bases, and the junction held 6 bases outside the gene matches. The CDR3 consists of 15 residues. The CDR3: CASSFAGGPINEQFF. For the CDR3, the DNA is TGTGCCAGCAGTTTTGCGGGAGGGCCGATCAATGAGCAGTTCTTC.

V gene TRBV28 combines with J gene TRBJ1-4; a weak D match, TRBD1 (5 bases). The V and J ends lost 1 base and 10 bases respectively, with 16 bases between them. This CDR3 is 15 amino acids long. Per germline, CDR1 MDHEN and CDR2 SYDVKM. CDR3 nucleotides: TGTGCCAGCAGTTTATTGCTTATTGGGGGGGGAAAACTGTTTTTT. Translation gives CASSLLLIGGGKLFF. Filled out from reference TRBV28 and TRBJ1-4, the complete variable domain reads DVKVTQSSRYLVKRTGEKVFLECVQDMDHENMFWYRQDPGLGLRLIYFSYDVKMKEKGDIPEGYSVSREKKERFSLILESASTNQTSMYLCASSLLLIGGGKLFFGSGTQLSVL.

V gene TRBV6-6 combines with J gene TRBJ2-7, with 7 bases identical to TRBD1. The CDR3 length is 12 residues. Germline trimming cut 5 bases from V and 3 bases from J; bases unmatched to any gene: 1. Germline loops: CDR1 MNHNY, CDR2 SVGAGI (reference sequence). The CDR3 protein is CASSRQGYEQYF. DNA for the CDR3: TGTGCCAGCAGTAGACAGGGCTACGAGCAGTACTTC.

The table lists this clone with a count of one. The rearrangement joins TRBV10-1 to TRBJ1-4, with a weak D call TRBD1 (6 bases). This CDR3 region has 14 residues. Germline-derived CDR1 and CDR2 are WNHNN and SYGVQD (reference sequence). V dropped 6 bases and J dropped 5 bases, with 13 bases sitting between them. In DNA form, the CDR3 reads TGCGCCAGCAGCGCACAGGGTCCAAATGAAAAACTGTTTTTT. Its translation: CASSAQGPNEKLFF.

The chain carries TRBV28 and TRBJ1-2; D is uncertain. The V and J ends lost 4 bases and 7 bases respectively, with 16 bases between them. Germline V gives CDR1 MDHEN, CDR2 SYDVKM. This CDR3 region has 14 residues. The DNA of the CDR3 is TGTGCCAGCAGTTCCCAGATTGAAGTTCCTGGCTACACCTTC. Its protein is CASSSQIEVPGYTF.

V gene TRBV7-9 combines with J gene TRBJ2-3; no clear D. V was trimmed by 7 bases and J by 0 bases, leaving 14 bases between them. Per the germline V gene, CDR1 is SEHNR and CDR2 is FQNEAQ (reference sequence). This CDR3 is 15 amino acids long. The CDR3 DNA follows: TGTGCCAGCAACCCAAGGTTCGGGAGCACAGATACGCAGTATTTT. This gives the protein CASNPRFGSTDTQYF. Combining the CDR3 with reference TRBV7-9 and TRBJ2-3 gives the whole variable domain DTGVSQNPRHKITKRGQNVTFRCDPISEHNRLYWYRQTLGQGPEFLTYFQNEAQLEKSRLLSDRFSAERPKGSFSTLEIQRTEQGDSAMYLCASNPRFGSTDTQYFGPGTRLTVL.

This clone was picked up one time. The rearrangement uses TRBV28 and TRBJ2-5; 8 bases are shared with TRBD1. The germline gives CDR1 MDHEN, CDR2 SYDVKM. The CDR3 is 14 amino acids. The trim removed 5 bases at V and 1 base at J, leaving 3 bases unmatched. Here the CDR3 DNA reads TGTGCCAGCAGTCGGACAGGGAGCCAAGAGACCCAGTACTTC. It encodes CASSRTGSQETQYF.

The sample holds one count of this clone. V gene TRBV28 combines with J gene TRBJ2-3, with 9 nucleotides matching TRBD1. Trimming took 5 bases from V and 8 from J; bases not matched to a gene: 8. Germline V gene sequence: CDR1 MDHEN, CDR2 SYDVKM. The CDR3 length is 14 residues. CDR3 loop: CASSPPTGGGTQYF. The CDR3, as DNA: TGTGCCAGCAGTCCACCGACAGGGGGGGGTACGCAGTATTTT.

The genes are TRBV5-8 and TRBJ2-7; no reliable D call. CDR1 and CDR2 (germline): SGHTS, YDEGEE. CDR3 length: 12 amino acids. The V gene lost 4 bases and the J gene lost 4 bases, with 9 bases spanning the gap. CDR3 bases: TGTGCCAGCAGCAAGACACCTTACGAGCAGTACTTC. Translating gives CASSKTPYEQYF.

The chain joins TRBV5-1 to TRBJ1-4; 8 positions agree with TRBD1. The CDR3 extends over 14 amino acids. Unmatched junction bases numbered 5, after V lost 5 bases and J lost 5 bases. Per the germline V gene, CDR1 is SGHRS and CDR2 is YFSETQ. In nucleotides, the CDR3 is TGCGCCAGCAGGGGTGGGACAGGCAATGAAAAACTGTTTTTT. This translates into CASRGGTGNEKLFF.

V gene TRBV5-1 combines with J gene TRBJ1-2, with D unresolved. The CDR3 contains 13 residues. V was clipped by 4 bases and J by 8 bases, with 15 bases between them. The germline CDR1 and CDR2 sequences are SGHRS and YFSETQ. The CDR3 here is CASSHAQSFGYTF. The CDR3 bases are TGCGCCAGCAGCCACGCCCAGTCGTTCGGCTACACCTTC.

CDR3 sequence reads: CASSQASGRWYEQYF. As DNA, the CDR3 is TGCGCCAGCAGCCAAGCTAGCGGGAGATGGTACGAGCAGTACTTC. The rearrangement uses TRBV4-3 and TRBJ2-7; 10 bases agree with TRBD2. CDR3 size: 15 residues. CDR1 LGHNA and CDR2 YSLEER come from the germline V gene. J lost 4 bases, V lost 1 base, and 4 bases had no gene match.